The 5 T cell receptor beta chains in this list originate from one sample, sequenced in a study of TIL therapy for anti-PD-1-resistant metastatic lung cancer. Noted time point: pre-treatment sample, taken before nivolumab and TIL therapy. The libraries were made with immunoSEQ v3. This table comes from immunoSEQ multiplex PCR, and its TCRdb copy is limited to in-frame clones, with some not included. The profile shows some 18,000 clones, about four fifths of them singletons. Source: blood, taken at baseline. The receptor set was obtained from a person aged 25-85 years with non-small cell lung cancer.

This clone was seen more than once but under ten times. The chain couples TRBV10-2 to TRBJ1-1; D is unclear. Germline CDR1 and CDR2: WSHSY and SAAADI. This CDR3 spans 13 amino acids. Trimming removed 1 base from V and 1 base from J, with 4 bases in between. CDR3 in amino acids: CASSEFWNTEAFF. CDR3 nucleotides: TGCGCCAGCAGTGAGTTTTGGAACACTGAAGCTTTCTTT.

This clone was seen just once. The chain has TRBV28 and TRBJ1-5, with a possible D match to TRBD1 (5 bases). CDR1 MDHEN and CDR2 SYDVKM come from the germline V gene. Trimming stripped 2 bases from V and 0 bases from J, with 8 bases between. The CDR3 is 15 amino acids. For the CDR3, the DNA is TGTGCCAGCAGTTTAGGCAGGGTTAGCAATCAGCCCCAGCATTTT. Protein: CASSLGRVSNQPQHF. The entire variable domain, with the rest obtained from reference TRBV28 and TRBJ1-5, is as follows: DVKVTQSSRYLVKRTGEKVFLECVQDMDHENMFWYRQDPGLGLRLIYFSYDVKMKEKGDIPEGYSVSREKKERFSLILESASTNQTSMYLCASSLGRVSNQPQHFGDGTRLSIL.

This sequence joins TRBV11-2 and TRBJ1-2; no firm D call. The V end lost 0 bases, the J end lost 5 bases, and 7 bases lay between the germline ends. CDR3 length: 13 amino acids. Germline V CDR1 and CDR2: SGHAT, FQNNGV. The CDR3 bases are TGTGCCAGCAGCTTAGAGGGGAGTTATGGCTACACCTTC. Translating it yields CASSLEGSYGYTF.

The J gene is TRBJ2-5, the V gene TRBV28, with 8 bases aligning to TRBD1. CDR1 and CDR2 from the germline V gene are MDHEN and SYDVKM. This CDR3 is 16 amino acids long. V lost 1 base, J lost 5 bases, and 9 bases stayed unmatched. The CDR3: CASSLYGQGVQETQYF. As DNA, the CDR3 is TGTGCCAGCAGTTTATACGGACAGGGCGTACAGGAGACCCAGTACTTC.

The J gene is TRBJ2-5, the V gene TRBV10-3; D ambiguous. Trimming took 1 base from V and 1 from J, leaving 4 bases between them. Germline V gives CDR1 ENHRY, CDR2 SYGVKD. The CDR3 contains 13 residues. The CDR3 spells CAISEYSQETQYF. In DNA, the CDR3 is TGTGCCATCAGTGAGTACAGCCAAGAGACCCAGTACTTC.